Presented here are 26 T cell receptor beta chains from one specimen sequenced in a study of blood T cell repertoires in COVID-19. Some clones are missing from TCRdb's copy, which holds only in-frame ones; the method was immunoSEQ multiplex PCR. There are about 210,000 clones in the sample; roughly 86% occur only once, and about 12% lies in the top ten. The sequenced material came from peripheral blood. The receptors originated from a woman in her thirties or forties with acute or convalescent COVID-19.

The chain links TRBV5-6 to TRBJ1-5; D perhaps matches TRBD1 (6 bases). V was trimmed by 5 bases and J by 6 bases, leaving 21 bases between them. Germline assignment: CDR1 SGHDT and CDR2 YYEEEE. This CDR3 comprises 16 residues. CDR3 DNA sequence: TGTGCCAGCAGGGCCCTGGCCGGGGGGCCGAGTCAGCCCCAGCATTTT. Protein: CASRALAGGPSQPQHF.

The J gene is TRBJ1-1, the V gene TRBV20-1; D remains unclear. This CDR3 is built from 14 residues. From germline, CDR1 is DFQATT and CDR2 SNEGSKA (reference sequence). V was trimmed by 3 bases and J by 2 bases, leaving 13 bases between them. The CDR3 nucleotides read TGCAGTGCTAGTGTTGAGGGAATTAACACTGAAGCTTTCTTT. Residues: CSASVEGINTEAFF.

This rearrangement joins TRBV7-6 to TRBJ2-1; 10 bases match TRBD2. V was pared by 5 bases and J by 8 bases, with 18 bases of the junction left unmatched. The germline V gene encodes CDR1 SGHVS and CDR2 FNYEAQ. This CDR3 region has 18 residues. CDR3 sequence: CASSLRSGTSDTNDEQFF. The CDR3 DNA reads TGTGCCAGCAGCCTCCGCTCCGGGACTAGCGATACTAACGATGAGCAGTTCTTC.

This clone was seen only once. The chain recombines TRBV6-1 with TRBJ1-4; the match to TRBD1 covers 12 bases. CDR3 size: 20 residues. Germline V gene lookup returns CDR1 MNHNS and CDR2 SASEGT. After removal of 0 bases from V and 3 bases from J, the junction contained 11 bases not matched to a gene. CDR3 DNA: TGTGCCAGCAGTGAAGCGCGGGGGACAGGGGGCCGACCTTCTAATGAAAAACTGTTTTTT. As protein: CASSEARGTGGRPSNEKLFF.

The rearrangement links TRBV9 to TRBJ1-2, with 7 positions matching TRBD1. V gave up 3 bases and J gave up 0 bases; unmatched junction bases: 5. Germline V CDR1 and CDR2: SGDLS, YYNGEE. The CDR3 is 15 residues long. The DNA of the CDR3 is TGTGCCAGCAGCGACAGGGGTCTAGCTAACTATGGCTACACCTTC. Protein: CASSDRGLANYGYTF.

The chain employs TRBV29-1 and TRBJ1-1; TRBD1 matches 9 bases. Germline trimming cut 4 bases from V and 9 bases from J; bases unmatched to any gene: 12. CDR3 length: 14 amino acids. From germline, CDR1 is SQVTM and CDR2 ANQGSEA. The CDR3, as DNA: TGCAGCGTTGCTACCGGGACAGGGACGTCTAAAGCTTTCTTT. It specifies CSVATGTGTSKAFF.

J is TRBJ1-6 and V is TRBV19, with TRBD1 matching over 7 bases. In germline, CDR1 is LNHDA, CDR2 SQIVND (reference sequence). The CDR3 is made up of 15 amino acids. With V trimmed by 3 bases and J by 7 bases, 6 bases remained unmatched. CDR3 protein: CASSIGQGGNSPLHF. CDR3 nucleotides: TGTGCCAGTAGTATTGGGCAGGGGGGAAATTCACCCCTCCACTTT.

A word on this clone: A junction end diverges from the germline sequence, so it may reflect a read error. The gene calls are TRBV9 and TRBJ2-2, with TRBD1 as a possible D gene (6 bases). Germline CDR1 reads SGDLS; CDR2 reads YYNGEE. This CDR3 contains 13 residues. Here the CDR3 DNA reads TGTGCCAGCAGGGGGGCGAACCCCGGGGAGCTGTTTTTT. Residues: CASRGANPGELFF.

The CDR3 DNA sequence: TGTGCCTCGATAAAAAGGGACTCTACACAATACAATGAGCAGTTCTTC. It specifies CASIKRDSTQYNEQFF. The chain couples TRBV30 to TRBJ2-1; D may be TRBD2 (6 bases). There are 16 residues in the CDR3. CDR1 is GTSNPN and CDR2 is SVGIG in the germline V gene (reference sequence). V lost 7 bases and J lost 4, with 23 bases in between.

This chain's CDR3 is CASSPETGGEKLFF. CDR3 nucleotides: TGTGCCAGCTCACCAGAGACAGGGGGAGAAAAACTGTTTTTT. V gene TRBV18 combines with J gene TRBJ1-4, with 9 bases matching TRBD1. The CDR3 consists of 14 residues. The germline CDR1 and CDR2 sequences are KGHSH and LQKENI. With V trimmed by 2 bases and J by 8 bases, 3 bases remained unmatched.

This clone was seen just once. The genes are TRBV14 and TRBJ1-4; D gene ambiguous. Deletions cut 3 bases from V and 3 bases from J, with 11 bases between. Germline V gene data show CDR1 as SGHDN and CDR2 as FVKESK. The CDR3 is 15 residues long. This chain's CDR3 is CASSHGVMANEKLFF. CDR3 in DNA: TGTGCCAGCAGCCACGGGGTCATGGCTAATGAAAAACTGTTTTTT.

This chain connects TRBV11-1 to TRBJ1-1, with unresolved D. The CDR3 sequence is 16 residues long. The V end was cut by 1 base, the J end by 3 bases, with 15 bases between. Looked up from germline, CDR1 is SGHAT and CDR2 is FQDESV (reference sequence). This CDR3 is CASSLGTGMVYTEAFF. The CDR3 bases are TGTGCCAGCAGCTTAGGGACCGGGATGGTATACACTGAAGCTTTCTTT.

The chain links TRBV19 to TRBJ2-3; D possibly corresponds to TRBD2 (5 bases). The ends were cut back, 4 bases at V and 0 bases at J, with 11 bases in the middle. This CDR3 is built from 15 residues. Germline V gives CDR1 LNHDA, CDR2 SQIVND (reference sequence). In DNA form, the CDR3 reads TGTGCCAGTAGTACCGACGGGGTGAGCACAGATACGCAGTATTTT. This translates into CASSTDGVSTDTQYF.

Written as DNA, the CDR3 is TGTGCCAGCATTCCAACTCAGGGGAACTATGGCTACACCTTC. It encodes CASIPTQGNYGYTF. The chain carries TRBV6-5 and TRBJ1-2, with D possibly being TRBD1 (6 bases). This CDR3 spans 14 amino acids. The germline CDR1 and CDR2 sequences are MNHEY and SVGAGI. Trimming removed 7 bases from V and 2 bases from J, with 14 bases in between.

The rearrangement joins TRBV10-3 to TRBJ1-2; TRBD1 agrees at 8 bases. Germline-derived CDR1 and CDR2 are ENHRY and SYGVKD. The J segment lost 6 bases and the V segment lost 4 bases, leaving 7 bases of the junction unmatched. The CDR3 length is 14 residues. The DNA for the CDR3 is TGTGCCATCAGTGCGGGCCAGGGGGCGGATGGCTACACCTTC. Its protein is CAISAGQGADGYTF.

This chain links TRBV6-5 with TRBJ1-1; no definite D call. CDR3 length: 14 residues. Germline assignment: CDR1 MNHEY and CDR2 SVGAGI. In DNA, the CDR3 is TGTGTCACAGCACAGTGGGTGACGAACACTGAAGCTTTCTTT. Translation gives CVTAQWVTNTEAFF.

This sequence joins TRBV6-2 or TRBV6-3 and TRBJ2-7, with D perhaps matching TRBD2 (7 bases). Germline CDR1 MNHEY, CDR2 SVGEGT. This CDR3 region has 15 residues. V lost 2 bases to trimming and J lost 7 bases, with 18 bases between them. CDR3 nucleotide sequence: TGTGCCAGCAGTTACGGGGGGGCGCTGCTGGGGGAGCAGTACTTC. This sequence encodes CASSYGGALLGEQYF.

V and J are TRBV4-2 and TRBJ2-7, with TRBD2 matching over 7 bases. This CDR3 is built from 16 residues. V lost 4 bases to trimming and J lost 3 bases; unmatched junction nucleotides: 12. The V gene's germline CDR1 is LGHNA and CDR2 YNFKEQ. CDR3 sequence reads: CASSPLRMGGGYEQYF. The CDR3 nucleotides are TGTGCCAGCAGCCCCCTCCGTATGGGGGGGGGCTACGAGCAGTACTTC.

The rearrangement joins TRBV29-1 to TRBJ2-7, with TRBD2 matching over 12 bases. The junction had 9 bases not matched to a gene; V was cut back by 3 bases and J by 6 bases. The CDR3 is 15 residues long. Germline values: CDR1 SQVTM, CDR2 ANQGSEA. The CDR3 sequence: CSVEGTSGSLGEQYF. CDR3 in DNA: TGCAGCGTTGAGGGGACTAGCGGGTCCCTCGGCGAGCAGTACTTC.

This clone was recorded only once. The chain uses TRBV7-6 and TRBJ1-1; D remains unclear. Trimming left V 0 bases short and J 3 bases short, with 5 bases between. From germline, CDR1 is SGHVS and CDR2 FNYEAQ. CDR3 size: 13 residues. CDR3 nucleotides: TGTGCCAGCAGCTTAGCACAGCACACTGAAGCTTTCTTT. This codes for CASSLAQHTEAFF.

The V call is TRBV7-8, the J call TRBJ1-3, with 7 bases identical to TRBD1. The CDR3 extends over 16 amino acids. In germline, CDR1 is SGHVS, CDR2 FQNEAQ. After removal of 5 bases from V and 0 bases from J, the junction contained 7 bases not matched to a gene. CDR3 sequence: CASSVTGQLSGNTIYF. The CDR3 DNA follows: TGTGCCAGCAGCGTAACGGGACAGCTCTCTGGAAACACCATATATTTT.

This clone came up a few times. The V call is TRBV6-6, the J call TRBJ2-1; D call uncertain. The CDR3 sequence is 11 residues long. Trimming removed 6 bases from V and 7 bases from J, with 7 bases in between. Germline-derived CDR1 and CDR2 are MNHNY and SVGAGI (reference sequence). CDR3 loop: CASSSLNEQFF. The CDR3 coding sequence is TGTGCCAGCAGCTCCCTTAATGAGCAGTTCTTC.

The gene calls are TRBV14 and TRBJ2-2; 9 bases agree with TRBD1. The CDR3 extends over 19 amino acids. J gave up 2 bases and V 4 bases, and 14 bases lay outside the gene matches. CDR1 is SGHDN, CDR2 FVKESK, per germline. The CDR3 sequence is CASSPRSGQGLVNTGELFF. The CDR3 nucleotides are TGTGCCAGCAGCCCCCGAAGTGGACAGGGGTTGGTTAACACCGGGGAGCTGTTTTTT.

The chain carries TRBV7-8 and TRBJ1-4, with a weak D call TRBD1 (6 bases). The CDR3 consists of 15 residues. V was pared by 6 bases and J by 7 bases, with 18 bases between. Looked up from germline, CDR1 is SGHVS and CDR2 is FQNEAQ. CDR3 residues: CASRGRQGSSEKLFF. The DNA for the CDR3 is TGTGCCAGCAGAGGACGGCAGGGGTCTAGTGAAAAACTGTTTTTT.

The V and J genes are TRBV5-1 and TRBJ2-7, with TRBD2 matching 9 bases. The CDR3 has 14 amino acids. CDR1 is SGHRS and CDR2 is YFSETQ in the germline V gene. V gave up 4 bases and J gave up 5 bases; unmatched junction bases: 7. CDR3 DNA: TGCGCCAGCAGCGGTAGCGGGGGTCAAAACGAGCAGTACTTC. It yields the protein CASSGSGGQNEQYF.

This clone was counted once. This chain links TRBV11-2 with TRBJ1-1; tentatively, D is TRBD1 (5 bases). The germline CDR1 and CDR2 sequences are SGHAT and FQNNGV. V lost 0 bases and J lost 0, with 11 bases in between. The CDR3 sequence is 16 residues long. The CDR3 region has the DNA TGTGCCAGCAGCTTAGAGCGGGGGAAGGTGAACACTGAAGCTTTCTTT. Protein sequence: CASSLERGKVNTEAFF. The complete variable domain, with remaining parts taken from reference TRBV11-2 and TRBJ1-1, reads EAGVAQSPRYKIIEKRQSVAFWCNPISGHATLYWYQQILGQGPKLLIQFQNNGVVDDSQLPKDRFSAERLKGVDSTLKIQPAKLEDSAVYLCASSLERGKVNTEAFFGQGTRLTVV.